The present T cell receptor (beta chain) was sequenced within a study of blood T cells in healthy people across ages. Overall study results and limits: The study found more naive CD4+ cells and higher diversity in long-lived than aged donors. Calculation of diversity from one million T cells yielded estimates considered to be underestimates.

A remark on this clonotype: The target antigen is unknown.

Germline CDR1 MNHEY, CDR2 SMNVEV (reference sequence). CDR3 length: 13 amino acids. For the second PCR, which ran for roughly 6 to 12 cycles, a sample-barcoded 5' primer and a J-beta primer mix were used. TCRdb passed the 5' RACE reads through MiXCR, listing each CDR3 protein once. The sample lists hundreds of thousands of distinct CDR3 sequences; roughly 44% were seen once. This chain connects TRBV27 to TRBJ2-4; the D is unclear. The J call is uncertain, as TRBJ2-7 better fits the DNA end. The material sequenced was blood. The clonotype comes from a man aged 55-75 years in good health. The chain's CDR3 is CASSLYLGSEQYF. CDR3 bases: TGTGCCAGCAGTTTATACTTGGGATCCGAGCAGTACTTC.